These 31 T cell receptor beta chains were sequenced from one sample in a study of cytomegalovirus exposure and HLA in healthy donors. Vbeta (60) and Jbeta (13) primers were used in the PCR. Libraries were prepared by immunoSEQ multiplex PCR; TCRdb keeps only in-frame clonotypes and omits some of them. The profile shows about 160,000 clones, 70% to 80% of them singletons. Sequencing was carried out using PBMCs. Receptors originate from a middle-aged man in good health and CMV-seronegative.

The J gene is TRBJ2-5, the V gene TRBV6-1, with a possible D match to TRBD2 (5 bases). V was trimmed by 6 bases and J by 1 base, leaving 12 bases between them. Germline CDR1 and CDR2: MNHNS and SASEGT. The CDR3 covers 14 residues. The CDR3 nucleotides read TGTGCCAGCAGCGTGGCCGGGGTCCAAGAGACCCAGTACTTC. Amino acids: CASSVAGVQETQYF.

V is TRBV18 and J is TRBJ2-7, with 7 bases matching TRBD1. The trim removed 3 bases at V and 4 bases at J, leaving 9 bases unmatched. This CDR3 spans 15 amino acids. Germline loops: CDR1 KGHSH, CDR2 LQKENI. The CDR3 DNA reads TGTGCCAGCTCACCTAGCCACAGGGGTATTTACGAGCAGTACTTC. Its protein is CASSPSHRGIYEQYF.

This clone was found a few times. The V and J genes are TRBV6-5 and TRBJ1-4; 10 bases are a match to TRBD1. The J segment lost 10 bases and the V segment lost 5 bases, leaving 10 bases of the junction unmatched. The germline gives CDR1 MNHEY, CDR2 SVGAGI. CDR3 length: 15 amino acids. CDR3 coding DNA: TGTGCCAGCAGTCGAACGACAGGGGGCGAGGGAAAACTGTTTTTT. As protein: CASSRTTGGEGKLFF.

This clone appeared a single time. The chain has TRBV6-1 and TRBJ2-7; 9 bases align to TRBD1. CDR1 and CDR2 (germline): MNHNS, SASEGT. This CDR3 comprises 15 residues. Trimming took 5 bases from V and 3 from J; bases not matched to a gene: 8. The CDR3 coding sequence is TGTGCCAGCAGTTCCGGGACAGGGACCCTCTACGAGCAGTACTTC. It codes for CASSSGTGTLYEQYF.

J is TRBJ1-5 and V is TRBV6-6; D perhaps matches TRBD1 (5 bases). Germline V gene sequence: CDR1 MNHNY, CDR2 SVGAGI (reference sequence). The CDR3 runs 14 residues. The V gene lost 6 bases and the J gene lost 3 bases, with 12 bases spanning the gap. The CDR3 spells CASSLQEINQPQHF. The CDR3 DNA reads TGTGCCAGCAGCCTACAGGAGATCAATCAGCCCCAGCATTTT.

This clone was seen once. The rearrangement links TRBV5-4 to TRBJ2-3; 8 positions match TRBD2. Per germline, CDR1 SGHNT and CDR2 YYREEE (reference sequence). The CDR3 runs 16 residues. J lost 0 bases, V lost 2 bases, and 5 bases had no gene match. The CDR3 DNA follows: TGTGCCAGCAGCTTTAGTAGCGGGGATAGCACAGATACGCAGTATTTT. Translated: CASSFSSGDSTDTQYF. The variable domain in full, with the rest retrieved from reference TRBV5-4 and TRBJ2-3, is ETGVTQSPTHLIKTRGQQVTLRCSSQSGHNTVSWYQQALGQGPQFIFQYYREEENGRGNFPPRFSGLQFPNYSSELNVNALELDDSALYLCASSFSSGDSTDTQYFGPGTRLTVL.

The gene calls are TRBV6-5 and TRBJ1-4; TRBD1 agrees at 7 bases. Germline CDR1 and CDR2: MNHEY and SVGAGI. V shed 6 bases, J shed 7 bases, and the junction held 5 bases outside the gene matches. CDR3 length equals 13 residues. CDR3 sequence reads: CASRTGTSEKLFF. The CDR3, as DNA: TGTGCCAGCAGGACAGGGACGAGTGAAAAACTGTTTTTT.

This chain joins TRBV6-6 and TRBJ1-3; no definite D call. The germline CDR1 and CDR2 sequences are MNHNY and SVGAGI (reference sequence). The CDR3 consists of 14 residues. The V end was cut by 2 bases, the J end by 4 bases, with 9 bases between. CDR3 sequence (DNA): TGTGCCAGCAGTTACGGAGGGTCAGGAAACACCATATATTTT. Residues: CASSYGGSGNTIYF.

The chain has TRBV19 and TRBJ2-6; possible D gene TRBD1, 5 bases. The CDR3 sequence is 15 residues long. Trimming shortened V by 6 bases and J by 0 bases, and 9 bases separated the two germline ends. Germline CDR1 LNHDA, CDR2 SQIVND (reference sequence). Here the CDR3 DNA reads TGTGCCAGTAGGACACAGGCCTCTGGGGCCAACGTCCTGACTTTC. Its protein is CASRTQASGANVLTF.

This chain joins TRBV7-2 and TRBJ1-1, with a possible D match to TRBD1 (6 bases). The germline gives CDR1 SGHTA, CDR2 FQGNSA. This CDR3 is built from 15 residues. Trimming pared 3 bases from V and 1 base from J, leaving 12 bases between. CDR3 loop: CASSLMGAENTEAFF. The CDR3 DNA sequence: TGTGCCAGCAGCTTGATGGGGGCCGAGAACACTGAAGCTTTCTTT.

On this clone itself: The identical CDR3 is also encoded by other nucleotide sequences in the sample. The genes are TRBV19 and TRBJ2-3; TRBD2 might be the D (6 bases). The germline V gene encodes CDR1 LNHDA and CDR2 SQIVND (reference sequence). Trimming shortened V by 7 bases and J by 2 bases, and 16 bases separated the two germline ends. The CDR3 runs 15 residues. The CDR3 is CASTSTGLITDTQYF. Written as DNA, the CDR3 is TGTGCCAGTACCTCTACGGGACTTATCACAGATACGCAGTATTTT. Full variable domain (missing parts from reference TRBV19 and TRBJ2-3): DGGITQSPKYLFRKEGQNVTLSCEQNLNHDAMYWYRQDPGQGLRLIYYSQIVNDFQKGDIAEGYSVSREKKESFPLTVTSAQKNPTAFYLCASTSTGLITDTQYFGPGTRLTVL.

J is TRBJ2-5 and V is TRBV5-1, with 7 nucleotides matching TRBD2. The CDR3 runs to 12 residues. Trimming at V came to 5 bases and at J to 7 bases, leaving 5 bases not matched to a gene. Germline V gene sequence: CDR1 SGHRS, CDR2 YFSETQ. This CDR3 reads CASRGEGRTQYF. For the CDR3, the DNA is TGCGCCAGCAGGGGGGAGGGAAGGACCCAGTACTTC.

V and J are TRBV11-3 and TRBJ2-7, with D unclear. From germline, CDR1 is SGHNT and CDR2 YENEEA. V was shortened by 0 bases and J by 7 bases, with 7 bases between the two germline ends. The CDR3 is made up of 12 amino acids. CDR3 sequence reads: CASSLDLEEQYF. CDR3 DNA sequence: TGTGCCAGCAGCTTAGATCTTGAGGAGCAGTACTTC.

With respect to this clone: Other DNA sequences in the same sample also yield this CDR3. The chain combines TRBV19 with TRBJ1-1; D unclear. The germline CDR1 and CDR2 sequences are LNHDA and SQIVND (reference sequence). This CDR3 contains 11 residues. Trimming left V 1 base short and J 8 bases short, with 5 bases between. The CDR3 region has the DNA TGTGCCAGTAGTATAGGAGGCGAAGCTTTCTTT. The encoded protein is CASSIGGEAFF.

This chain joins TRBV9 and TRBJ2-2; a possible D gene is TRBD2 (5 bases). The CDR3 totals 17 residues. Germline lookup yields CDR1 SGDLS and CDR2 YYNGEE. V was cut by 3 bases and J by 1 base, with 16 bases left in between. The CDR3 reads CASSAEGRGGNTGELFF. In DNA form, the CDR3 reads TGTGCCAGCAGCGCAGAGGGCCGAGGAGGGAACACCGGGGAGCTGTTTTTT.

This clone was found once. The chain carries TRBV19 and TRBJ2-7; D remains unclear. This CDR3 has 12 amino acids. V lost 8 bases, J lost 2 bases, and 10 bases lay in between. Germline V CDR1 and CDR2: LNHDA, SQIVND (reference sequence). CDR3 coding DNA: TGTGCCAGTGGGCAGGAACCCTACGAGCAGTACTTC. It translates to CASGQEPYEQYF.

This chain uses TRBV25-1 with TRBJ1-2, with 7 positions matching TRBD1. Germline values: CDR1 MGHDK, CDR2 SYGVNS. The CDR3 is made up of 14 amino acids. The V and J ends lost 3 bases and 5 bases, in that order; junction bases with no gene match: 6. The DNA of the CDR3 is TGTGCCAGCAGTGAGGCCAGGGGGGAGTATGGCTACACCTTC. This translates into CASSEARGEYGYTF.

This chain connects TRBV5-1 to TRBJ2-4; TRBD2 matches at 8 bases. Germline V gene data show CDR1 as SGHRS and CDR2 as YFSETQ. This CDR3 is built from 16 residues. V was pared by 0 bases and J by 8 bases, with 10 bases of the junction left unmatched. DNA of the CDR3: TGCGCCAGCAGCTTGGCGGGGGGGAGGGCCGAGCACATTCAGTACTTC. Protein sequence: CASSLAGGRAEHIQYF.

Written as DNA, the CDR3 is TGTGCCAGCAGCTCGGGAGGGTGGGGCCTTAATTCACCCCTCCACTTT. This gives the protein CASSSGGWGLNSPLHF. The V call is TRBV7-9, the J call TRBJ1-6; possible D gene TRBD1, 5 bases. Germline loops: CDR1 SEHNR, CDR2 FQNEAQ (reference sequence). The V gene lost 4 bases and the J gene lost 6 bases, with 16 bases spanning the gap. CDR3 length equals 16 residues.

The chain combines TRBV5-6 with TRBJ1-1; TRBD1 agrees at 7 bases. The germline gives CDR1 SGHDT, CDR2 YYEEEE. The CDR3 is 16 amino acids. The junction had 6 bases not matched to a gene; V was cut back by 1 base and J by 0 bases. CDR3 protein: CASSLQGDPMNTEAFF. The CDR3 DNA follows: TGTGCCAGCAGCTTGCAGGGGGACCCCATGAACACTGAAGCTTTCTTT.

CDR3 amino acids: CASRAGQAGYTF. For the CDR3, the DNA is TGTGCCAGCAGGGCCGGACAGGCTGGCTACACCTTC. This chain joins TRBV28 and TRBJ1-2, with 7 bases identical to TRBD1. Unmatched junction bases numbered 5, after V lost 6 bases and J lost 7 bases. Germline loops: CDR1 MDHEN, CDR2 SYDVKM. The CDR3 is 12 residues long.

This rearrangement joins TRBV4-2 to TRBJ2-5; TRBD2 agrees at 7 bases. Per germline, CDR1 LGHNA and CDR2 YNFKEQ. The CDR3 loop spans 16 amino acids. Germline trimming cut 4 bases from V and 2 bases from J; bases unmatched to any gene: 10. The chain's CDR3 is CASSPHSAGKQETQYF. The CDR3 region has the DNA TGTGCCAGCAGCCCTCATTCAGCGGGGAAGCAAGAGACCCAGTACTTC.

The CDR3 coding sequence is TGTGCCAGCAGCTTAATCGGGACTAGCGATTCTGAGCAGTTCTTC. Translating gives CASSLIGTSDSEQFF. The chain employs TRBV7-2 and TRBJ2-1; 10 nucleotides line up with TRBD2. The germline gives CDR1 SGHTA, CDR2 FQGNSA. V trimming: 2 bases; J trimming: 9 bases; junction bases outside the gene matches: 7. The CDR3 is 15 residues long.

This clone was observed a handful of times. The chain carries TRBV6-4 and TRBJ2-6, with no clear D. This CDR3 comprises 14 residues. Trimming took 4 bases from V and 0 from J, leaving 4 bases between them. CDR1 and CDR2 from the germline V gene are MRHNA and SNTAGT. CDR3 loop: CASSALSGANVLTF. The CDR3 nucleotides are TGTGCCAGCAGTGCTCTCTCTGGGGCCAACGTCCTGACTTTC.

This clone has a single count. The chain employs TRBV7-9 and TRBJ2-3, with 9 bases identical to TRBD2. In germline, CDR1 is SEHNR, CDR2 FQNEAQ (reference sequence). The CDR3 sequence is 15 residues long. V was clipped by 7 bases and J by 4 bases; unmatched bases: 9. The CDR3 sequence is CASNPGREGADTQYF. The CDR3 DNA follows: TGTGCCAGCAATCCGGGGCGGGAGGGGGCAGATACGCAGTATTTT.

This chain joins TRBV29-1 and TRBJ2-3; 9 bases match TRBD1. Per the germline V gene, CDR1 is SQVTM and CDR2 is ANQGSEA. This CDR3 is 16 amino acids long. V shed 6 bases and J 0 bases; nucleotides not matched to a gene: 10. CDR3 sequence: CSVTGGMGSSTDTQYF. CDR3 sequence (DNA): TGCAGCGTCACAGGGGGCATGGGGAGTAGCACAGATACGCAGTATTTT.

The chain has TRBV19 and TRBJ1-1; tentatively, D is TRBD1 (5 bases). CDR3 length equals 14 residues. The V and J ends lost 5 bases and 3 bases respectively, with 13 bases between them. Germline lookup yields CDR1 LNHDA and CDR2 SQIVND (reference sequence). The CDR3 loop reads CASSAETAYTEAFF. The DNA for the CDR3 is TGTGCCAGTAGTGCAGAGACAGCCTACACTGAAGCTTTCTTT.

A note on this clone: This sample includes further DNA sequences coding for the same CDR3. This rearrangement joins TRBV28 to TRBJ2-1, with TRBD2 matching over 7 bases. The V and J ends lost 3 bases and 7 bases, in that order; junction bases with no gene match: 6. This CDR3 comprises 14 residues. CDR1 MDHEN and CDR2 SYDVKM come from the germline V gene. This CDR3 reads CASSLGGSNNEQFF. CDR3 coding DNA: TGTGCCAGCAGTTTGGGCGGGAGTAATAATGAGCAGTTCTTC.

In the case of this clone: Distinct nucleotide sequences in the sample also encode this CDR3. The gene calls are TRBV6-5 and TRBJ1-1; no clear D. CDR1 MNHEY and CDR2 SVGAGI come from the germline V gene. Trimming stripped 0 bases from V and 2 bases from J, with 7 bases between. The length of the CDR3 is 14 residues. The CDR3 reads CASSYSQVNTEAFF. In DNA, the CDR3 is TGTGCCAGCAGTTACTCGCAGGTCAACACTGAAGCTTTCTTT.

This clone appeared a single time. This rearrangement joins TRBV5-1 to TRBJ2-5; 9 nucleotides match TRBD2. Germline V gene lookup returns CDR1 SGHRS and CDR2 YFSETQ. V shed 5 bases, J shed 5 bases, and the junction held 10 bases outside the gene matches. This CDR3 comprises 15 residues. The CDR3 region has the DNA TGCGCCAGCAGGAAGACTAGCGGAGAAGGGGAGACCCAGTACTTC. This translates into CASRKTSGEGETQYF.

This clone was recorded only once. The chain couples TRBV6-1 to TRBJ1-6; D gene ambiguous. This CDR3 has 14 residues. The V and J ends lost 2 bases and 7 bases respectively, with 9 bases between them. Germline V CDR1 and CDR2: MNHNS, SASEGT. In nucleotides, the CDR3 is TGTGCCAGCAGTGAACTAACAGAAAATTCACCCCTCCACTTT. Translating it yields CASSELTENSPLHF.